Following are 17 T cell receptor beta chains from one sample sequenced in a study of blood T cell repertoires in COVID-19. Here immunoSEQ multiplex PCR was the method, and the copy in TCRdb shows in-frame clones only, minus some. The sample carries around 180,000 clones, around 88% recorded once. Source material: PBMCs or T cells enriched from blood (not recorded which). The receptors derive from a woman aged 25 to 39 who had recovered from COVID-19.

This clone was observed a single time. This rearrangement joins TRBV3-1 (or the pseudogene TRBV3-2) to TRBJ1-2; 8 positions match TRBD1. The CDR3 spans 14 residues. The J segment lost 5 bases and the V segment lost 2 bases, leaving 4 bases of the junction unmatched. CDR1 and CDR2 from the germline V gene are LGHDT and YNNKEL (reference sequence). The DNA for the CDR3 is TGTGCCAGCAGCCAATTGCGGGACAGGTATGGCTACACCTTC. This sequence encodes CASSQLRDRYGYTF.

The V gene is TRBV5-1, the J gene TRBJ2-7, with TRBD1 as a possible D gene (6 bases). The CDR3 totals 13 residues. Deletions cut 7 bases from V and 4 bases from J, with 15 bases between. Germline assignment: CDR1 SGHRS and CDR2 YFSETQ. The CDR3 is CASRRAGAYEQYF. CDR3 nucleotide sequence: TGCGCCAGCCGTAGGGCAGGGGCTTACGAGCAGTACTTC. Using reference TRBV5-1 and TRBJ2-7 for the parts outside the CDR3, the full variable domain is KAGVTQTPRYLIKTRGQQVTLSCSPISGHRSVSWYQQTPGQGLQFLFEYFSETQRNKGNFPGRFSGRQFSNSRSEMNVSTLELGDSALYLCASRRAGAYEQYFGPGTRLTVT.

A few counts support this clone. The chain's CDR3 is CASSLTGTVNEKLFF. In DNA form, the CDR3 reads TGCGCCAGCAGCTTGACCGGGACAGTTAATGAAAAACTGTTTTTT. V is TRBV5-1 and J is TRBJ1-4; 7 nucleotides agree with TRBD1. The ends lost 1 base at V and 4 bases at J; junction bases unmatched: 4. The length of the CDR3 is 15 residues. Germline V gene data show CDR1 as SGHRS and CDR2 as YFSETQ.

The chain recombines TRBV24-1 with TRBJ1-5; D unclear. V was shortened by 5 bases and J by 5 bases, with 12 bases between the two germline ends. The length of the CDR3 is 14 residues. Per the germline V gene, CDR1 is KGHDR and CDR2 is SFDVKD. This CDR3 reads CATSAVEEHQPQHF. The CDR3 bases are TGTGCCACCAGTGCTGTAGAGGAGCATCAGCCCCAGCATTTT.

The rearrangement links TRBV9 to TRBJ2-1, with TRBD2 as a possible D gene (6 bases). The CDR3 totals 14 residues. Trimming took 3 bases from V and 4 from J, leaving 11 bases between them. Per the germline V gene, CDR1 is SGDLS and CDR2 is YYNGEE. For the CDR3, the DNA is TGTGCCAGCAGCGACGCGGGGCTTTACAATGAGCAGTTCTTC. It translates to CASSDAGLYNEQFF.

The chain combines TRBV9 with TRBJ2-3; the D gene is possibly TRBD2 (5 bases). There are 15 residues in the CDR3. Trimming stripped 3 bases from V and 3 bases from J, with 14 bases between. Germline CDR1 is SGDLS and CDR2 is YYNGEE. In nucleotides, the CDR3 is TGTGCCAGCAGCGGAGGAGGAGGTCGTACAGATACGCAGTATTTT. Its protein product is CASSGGGGRTDTQYF.

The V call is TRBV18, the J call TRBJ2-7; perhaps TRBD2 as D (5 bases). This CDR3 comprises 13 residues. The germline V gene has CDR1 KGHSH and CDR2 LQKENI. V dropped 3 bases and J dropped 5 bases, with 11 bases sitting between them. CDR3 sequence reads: CASSPASSHEQYF. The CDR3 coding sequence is TGTGCCAGCTCACCGGCTAGCAGCCACGAGCAGTACTTC.

The CDR3 nucleotides read TGTGCCAGCAGCGGGGATCTACTAGCGGGAGCTTTCCCTGGGGCCAACGTCCTGACTTTC. Amino acids: CASSGDLLAGAFPGANVLTF. The chain is built from TRBV6-6 and TRBJ2-6, with 11 nucleotides matching TRBD2. This CDR3 is 20 amino acids long. Germline V gives CDR1 MNHNY, CDR2 SVGAGI (reference sequence). V dropped 6 bases and J dropped 2; count of bases not matched to a gene: 15.

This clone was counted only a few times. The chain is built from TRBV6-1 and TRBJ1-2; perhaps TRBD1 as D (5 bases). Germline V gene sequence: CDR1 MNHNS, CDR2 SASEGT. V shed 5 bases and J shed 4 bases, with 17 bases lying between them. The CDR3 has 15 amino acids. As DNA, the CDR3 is TGTGCCAGCAGTTCGACCGGCGGGACGGCCTATGGCTACACCTTC. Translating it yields CASSSTGGTAYGYTF.

CDR3 coding DNA: TGTGCCATCAGTGAGGGGCAGGGGGCAAAGTACGAGCAGTACTTC. Residues: CAISEGQGAKYEQYF. V usage is TRBV10-3 and J usage is TRBJ2-7; 8 bases are a match to TRBD1. The germline V gene has CDR1 ENHRY and CDR2 SYGVKD. This CDR3 comprises 15 residues. Trimming at V came to 2 bases and at J to 4 bases, leaving 7 bases not matched to a gene.

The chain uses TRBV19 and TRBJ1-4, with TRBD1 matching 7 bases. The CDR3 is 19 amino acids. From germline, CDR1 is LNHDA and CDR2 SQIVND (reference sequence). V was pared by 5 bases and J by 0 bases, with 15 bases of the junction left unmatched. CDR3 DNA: TGTGCCAGTAGTCGGACGCCGGGACAGCACATAACAACTAATGAAAAACTGTTTTTT. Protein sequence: CASSRTPGQHITTNEKLFF.

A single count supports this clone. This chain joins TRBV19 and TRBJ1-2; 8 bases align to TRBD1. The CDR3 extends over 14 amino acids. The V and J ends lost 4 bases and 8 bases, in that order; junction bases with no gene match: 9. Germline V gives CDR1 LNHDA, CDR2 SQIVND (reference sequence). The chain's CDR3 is CASSRDRGAWGYTF. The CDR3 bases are TGTGCCAGTAGTAGAGACAGGGGTGCGTGGGGCTACACCTTC.

CDR3 sequence reads: CASSYLDRGAYEQYF. CDR3 sequence (DNA): TGTGCCAGCAGTTACCTTGACAGGGGAGCCTACGAGCAGTACTTC. The genes are TRBV6-2 or TRBV6-3 and TRBJ2-7, with TRBD1 identical over 8 bases. With 2 bases clipped from V and 2 bases from J, the junction kept 5 bases outside the gene matches. The CDR3 is 15 amino acids. Germline CDR1 is MNHEY and CDR2 is SVGEGT.

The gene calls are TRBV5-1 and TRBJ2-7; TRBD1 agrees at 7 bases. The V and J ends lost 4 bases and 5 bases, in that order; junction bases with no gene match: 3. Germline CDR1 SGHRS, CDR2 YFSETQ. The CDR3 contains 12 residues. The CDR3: CASSVGQNEQYF. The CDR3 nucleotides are TGCGCCAGCAGCGTGGGACAGAACGAGCAGTACTTC.

The DNA of the CDR3 is TGTGCCAGCAGTTTATATCTAACTAGCGGGTCCTACGAGCAGTACTTC. It is translated as CASSLYLTSGSYEQYF. This sequence joins TRBV28 and TRBJ2-7; 9 nucleotides match TRBD2. Per the germline V gene, CDR1 is MDHEN and CDR2 is SYDVKM. This CDR3 region has 16 residues. J lost 1 base, V lost 1 base, and 5 bases had no gene match.

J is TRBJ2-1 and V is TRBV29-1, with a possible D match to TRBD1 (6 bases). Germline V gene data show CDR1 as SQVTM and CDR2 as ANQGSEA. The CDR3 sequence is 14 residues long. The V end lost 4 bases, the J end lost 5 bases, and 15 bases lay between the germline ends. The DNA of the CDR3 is TGCAGCGTTGGACAGGCCGGATTAAACAATGAGCAGTTCTTC. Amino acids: CSVGQAGLNNEQFF.

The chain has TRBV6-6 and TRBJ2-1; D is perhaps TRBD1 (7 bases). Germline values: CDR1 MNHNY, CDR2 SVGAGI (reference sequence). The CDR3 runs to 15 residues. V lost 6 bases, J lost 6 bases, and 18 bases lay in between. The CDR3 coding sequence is TGTGCCAGCAGCCTCACAGGGGACTTTCGCAATGAGCAGTTCTTC. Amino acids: CASSLTGDFRNEQFF.